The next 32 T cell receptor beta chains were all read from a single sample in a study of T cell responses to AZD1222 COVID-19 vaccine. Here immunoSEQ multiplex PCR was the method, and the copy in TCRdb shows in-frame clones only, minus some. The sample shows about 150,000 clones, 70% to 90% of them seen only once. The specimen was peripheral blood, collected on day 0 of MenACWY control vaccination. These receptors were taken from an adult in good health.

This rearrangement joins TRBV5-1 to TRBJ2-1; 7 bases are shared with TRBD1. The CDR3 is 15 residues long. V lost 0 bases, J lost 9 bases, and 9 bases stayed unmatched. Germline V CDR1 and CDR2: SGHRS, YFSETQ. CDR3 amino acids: CASSLGGTVGGEQFF. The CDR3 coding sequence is TGCGCCAGCAGCTTGGGAGGGACAGTAGGTGGTGAGCAGTTCTTC.

CDR3 coding DNA: TGTGCCAGCAGTTACGAACTGAACACTGAAGCTTTCTTT. Residues: CASSYELNTEAFF. The rearrangement links TRBV6-2 or TRBV6-3 to TRBJ1-1; D remains unclear. Trimming pared 2 bases from V and 0 bases from J, leaving 4 bases between. Per the germline V gene, CDR1 is MNHEY and CDR2 is SVGEGT. This CDR3 comprises 13 residues.

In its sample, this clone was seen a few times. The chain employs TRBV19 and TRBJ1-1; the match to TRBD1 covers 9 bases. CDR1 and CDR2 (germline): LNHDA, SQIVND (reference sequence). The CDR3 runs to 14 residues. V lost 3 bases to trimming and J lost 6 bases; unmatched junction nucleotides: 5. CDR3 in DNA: TGTGCCAGTAGTATGGCCGGGACAGGGTCTGAAGCTTTCTTT. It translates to CASSMAGTGSEAFF.

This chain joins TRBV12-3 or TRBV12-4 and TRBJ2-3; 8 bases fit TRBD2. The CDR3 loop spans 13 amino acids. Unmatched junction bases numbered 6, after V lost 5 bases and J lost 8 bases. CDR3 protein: CASSPTGGVTQYF. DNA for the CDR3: TGTGCCAGCAGTCCGACGGGGGGGGTTACGCAGTATTTT.

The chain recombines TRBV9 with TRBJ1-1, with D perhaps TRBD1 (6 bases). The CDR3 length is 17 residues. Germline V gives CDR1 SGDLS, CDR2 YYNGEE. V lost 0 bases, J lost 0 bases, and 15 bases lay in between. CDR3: CASSVATGAPMNTEAFF. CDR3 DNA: TGTGCCAGCAGCGTAGCTACGGGGGCCCCTATGAACACTGAAGCTTTCTTT.

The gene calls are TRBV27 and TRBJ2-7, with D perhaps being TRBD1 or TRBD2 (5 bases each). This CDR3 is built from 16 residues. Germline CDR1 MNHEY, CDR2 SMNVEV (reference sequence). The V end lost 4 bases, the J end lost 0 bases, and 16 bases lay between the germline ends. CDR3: CASSSGRTTSSYEQYF. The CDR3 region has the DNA TGTGCCAGCAGTTCGGGACGGACCACCTCCTCCTACGAGCAGTACTTC.

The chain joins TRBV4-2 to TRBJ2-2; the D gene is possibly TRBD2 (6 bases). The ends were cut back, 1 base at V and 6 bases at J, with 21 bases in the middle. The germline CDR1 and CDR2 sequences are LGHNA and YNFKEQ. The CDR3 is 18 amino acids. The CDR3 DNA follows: TGTGCCAGCAGCCAAGCTGGGGCGGGGATACCCATGGCCGGGGAGCTGTTTTTT. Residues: CASSQAGAGIPMAGELFF.

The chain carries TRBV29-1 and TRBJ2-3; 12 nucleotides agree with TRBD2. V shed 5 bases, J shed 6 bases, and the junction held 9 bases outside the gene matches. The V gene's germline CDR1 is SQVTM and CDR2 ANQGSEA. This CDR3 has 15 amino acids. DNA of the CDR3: TGCAGCGTTCTAAGGACTAGCGGGGTGGCCGATACGCAGTATTTT. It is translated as CSVLRTSGVADTQYF.

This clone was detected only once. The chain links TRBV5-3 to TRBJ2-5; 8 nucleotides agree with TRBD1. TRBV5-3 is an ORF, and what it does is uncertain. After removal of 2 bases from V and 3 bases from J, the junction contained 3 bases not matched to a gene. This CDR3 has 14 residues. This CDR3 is CARSLQGGEETQYF. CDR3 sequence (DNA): TGTGCCAGAAGCTTACAGGGGGGAGAAGAGACCCAGTACTTC.

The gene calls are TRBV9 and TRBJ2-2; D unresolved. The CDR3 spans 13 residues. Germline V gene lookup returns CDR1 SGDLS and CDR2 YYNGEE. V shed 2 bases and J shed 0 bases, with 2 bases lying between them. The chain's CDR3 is CASSVTNTGELFF. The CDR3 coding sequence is TGTGCCAGCAGCGTGACGAACACCGGGGAGCTGTTTTTT.

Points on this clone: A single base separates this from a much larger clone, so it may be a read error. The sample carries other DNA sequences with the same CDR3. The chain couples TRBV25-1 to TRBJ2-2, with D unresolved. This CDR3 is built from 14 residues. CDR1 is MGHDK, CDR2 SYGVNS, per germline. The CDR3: CASSDPRGTGELFF. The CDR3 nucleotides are TGCGCCAGCAGCGACCCTCGTGGCACCGGGGAGCTGTTTTTT.

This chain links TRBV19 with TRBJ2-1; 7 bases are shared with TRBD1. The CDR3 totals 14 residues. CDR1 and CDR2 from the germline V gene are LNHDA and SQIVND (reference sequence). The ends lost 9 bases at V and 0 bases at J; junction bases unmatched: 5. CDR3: CASSRDSSYNEQFF. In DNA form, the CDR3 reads TGTGCCAGCAGTCGGGACAGCTCCTACAATGAGCAGTTCTTC.

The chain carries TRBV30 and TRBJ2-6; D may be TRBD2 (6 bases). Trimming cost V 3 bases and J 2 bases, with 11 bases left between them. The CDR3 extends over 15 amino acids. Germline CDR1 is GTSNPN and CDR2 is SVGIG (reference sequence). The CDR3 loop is CAWSHGRAGANVLTF. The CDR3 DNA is TGTGCCTGGAGCCACGGGAGAGCTGGGGCCAACGTCCTGACTTTC.

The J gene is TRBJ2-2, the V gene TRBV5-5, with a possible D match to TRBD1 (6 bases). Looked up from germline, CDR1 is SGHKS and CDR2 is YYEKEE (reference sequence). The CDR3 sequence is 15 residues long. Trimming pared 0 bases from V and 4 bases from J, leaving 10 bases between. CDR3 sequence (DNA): TGTGCCAGCAGCTTGGGGGGGCGAGGCACCGGGGAGCTGTTTTTT. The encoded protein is CASSLGGRGTGELFF.

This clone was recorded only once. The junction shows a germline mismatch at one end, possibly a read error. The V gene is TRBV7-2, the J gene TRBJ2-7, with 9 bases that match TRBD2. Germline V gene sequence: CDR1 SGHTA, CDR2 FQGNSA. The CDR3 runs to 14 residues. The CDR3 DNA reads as TGTGCCAGCAGCTCCGGGACTAGCTCCCACGAGCAGTACTTC. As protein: CASSSGTSSHEQYF.

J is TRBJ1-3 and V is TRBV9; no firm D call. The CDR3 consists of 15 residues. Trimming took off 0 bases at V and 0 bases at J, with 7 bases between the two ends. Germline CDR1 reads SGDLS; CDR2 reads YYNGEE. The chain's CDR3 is CASSVDRSSGNTIYF. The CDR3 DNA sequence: TGTGCCAGCAGCGTAGACCGAAGCTCTGGAAACACCATATATTTT. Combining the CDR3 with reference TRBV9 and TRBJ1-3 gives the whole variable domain DSGVTQTPKHLITATGQRVTLRCSPRSGDLSVYWYQQSLDQGLQFLIQYYNGEERAKGNILERFSAQQFPDLHSELNLSSLELGDSALYFCASSVDRSSGNTIYFGEGSWLTVV.

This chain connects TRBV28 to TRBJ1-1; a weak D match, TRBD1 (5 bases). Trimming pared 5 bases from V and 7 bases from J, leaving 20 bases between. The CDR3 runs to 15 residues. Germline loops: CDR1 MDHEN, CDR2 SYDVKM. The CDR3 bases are TGTGCCAGCAGTGACCCCCCCGGGACGGCTTTTGAAGCTTTCTTT. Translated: CASSDPPGTAFEAFF.

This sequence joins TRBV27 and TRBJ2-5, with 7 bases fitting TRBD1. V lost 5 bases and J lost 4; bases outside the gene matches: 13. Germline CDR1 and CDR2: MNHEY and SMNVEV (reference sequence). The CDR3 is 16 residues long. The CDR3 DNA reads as TGTGCCAGCAGTCTACAGCAGACAGGGCCTGGAGAGACCCAGTACTTC. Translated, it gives CASSLQQTGPGETQYF.

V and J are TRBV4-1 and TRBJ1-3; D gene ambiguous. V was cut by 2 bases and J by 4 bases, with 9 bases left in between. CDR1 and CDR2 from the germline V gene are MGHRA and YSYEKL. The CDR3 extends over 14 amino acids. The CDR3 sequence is CASSQPGSGNTIYF. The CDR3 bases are TGCGCCAGCAGCCAACCGGGATCCGGAAACACCATATATTTT.

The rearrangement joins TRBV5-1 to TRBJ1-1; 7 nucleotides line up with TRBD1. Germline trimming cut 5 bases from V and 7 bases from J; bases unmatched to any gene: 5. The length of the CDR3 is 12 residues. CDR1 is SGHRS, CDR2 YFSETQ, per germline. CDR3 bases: TGCGCCAGCAGAGAGGGGGCGAGTGAAGCTTTCTTT. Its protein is CASREGASEAFF.

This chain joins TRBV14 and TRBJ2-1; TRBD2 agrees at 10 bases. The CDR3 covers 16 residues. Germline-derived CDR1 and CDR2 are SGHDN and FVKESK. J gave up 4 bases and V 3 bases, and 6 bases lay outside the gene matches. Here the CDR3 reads CASSQLAGGFYNEQFF. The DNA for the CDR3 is TGTGCCAGCAGCCAGTTAGCGGGAGGTTTTTACAATGAGCAGTTCTTC.

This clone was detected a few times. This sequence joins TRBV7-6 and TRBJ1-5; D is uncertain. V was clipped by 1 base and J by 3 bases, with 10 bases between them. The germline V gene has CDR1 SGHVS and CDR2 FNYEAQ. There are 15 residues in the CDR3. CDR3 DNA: TGTGCCAGCAGCTTAGGGATCGGCAACAATCAGCCCCAGCATTTT. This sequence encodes CASSLGIGNNQPQHF.

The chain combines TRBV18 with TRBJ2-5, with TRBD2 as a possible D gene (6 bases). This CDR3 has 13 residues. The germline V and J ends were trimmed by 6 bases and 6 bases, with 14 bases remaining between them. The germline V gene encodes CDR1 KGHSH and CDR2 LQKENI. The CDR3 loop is CASSDGGPKTQYF. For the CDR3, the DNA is TGTGCCAGCTCGGACGGAGGGCCAAAGACCCAGTACTTC.

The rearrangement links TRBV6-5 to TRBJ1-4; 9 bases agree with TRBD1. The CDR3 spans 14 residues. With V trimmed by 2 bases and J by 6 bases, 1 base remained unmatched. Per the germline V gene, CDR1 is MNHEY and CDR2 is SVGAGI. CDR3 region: CASSYGQGYEKLFF. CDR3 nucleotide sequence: TGTGCCAGCAGTTACGGACAGGGGTATGAAAAACTGTTTTTT.

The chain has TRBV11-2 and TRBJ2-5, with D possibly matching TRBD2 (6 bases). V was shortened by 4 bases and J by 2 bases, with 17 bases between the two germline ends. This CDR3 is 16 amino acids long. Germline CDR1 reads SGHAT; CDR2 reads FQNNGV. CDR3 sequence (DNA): TGTGCCAGCAGCTCCGGAATTAGTAGCGGTCAAGAGACCCAGTACTTC. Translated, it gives CASSSGISSGQETQYF. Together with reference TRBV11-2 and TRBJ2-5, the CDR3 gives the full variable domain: EAGVAQSPRYKIIEKRQSVAFWCNPISGHATLYWYQQILGQGPKLLIQFQNNGVVDDSQLPKDRFSAERLKGVDSTLKIQPAKLEDSAVYLCASSSGISSGQETQYFGPGTRLLVL.

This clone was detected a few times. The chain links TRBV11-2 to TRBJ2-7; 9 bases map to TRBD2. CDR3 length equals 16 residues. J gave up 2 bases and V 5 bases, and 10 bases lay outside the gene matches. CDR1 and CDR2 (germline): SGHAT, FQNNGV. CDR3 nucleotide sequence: TGTGCCAGCAGCAAAATCCGCGGGAGGGCGGCCTACGAGCAGTACTTC. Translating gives CASSKIRGRAAYEQYF.

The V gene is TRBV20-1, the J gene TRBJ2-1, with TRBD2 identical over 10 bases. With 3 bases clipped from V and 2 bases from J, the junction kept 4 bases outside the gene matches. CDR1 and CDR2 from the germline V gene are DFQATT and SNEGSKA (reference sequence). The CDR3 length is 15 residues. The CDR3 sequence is CSASASGGPYNEQFF. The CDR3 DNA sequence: TGCAGTGCTAGTGCTAGCGGGGGCCCCTACAATGAGCAGTTCTTC.

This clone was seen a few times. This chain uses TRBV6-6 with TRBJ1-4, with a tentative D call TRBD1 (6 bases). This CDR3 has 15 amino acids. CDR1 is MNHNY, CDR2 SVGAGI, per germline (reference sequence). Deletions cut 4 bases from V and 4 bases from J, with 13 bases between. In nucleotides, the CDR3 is TGTGCCAGCAGTTCGGCCCAGGGGAATAATGAAAAACTGTTTTTT. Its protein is CASSSAQGNNEKLFF.

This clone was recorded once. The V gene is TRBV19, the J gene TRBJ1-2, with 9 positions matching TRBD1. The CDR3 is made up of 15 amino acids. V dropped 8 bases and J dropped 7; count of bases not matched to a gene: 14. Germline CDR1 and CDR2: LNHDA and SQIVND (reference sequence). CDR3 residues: CASSTFLQGAGGYTF. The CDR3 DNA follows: TGTGCCAGTTCTACTTTTCTACAGGGGGCAGGTGGCTACACCTTC.

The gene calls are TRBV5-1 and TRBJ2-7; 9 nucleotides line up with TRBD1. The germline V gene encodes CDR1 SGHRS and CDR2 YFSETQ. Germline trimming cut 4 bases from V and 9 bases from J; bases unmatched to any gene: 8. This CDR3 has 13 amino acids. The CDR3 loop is CASSPGQGQGQYF. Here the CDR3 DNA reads TGCGCCAGCAGCCCCGGACAGGGGCAGGGGCAGTACTTC.

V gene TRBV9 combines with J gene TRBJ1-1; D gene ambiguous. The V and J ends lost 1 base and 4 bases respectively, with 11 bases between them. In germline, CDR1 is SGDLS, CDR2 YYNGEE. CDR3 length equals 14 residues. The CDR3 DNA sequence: TGTGCCAGCAGCGTAAATACCTTGGGCACTGAAGCTTTCTTT. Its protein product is CASSVNTLGTEAFF.

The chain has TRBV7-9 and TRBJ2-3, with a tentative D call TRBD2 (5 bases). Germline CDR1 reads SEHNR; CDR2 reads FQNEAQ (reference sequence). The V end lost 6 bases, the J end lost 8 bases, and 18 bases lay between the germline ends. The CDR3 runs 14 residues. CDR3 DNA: TGTGCCAGCAGTTCCGGACCCTTCGGGGTTACGCAGTATTTT. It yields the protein CASSSGPFGVTQYF. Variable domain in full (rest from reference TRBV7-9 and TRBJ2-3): DTGVSQNPRHKITKRGQNVTFRCDPISEHNRLYWYRQTLGQGPEFLTYFQNEAQLEKSRLLSDRFSAERPKGSFSTLEIQRTEQGDSAMYLCASSSGPFGVTQYFGPGTRLTVL.